This TCR beta chain was retrieved from a study of T-cell memory formation after mild COVID-19. This clonotype was picked up a small number of times. Each CDR3 protein is one row after TCRdb ran MiXCR on the 5' RACE reads. The sample has roughly 310,000 distinct CDR3 sequences; about a sixth are singletons. This CDR3 is 13 amino acids long. Germline V gives CDR1 LNHDA, CDR2 SQIVND (reference sequence). V lost 3 bases and J 4 bases, leaving 9 bases between the germline ends. The sequenced sample was PBMCs or a T cell subset sorted from them (not recorded which). The chain recombines TRBV19 with TRBJ1-2; the D is unclear. This receptor was identified in a man aged 18 to 30 who had mild COVID-19 (a few samples of this study predate the infection). Cell type and time point are not known. CDR3 nucleotide sequence: TGTGCCAGTAGTATTACAAGAAGCTATGGCTACACCTTC. As protein: CASSITRSYGYTF.